This TCR beta chain was identified in a study of cytomegalovirus exposure and HLA in healthy donors. The CDR3 length is 15 residues. The V gene's germline CDR1 is MDHEN and CDR2 SYDVKM. Trimming took 6 bases from V and 5 from J; bases not matched to a gene: 8. 13 Jbeta primers and 60 Vbeta primers were used for the PCR. Measured with immunoSEQ multiplex PCR; TCRdb has only the in-frame clones, and not every one. The sample has roughly 150,000 clones, more than 65% seen once. The genes are TRBV28 and TRBJ2-3; 10 bases are shared with TRBD2. Sequencing input: PBMCs. The TCR comes from a man younger than 40 in good health and CMV-seropositive. Here the CDR3 DNA reads TGTGCCAGCAGACCCCGTACTAGCGGGAAAGATACGCAGTATTTT. This gives the protein CASRPRTSGKDTQYF.